There are a few counts of the clone carrying this T cell receptor beta chain. Trimming stripped 1 base from V and 1 base from J, with 8 bases between. The CDR3 is 14 amino acids. Germline V lookup: CDR1 SGDLS, CDR2 YYNGEE. The sample is drawn from a study of blood T cell repertoires in COVID-19. Study information: The United States, Italy and Spain supplied acute and convalescent COVID-19 samples. T cells, B-cell-depleted T cells, or PBMCs provided the cDNA or gDNA that served as material.

Authors' analysis steps: Amplification with reference gene primers provided the estimates of nucleated cell counts. Profiled with immunoSEQ multiplex PCR; TCRdb holds only in-frame clones, not every one. That table supplies the V and J calls and clone size; D and trimming were determined from the DNA. The table lists more than 85,000 clones, almost 80% of them singletons, with 16% in the top ten. The chain joins TRBV9 to TRBJ1-1; D might be TRBD1 (6 bases). This clonotype was sampled from a woman older than 75 with active or convalescent COVID-19. The specimen sequenced was peripheral blood. In DNA, the CDR3 is TGTGCCAGCAGCGTACTGGGACAGAACACTGAAGCTTTCTTT. Translation gives CASSVLGQNTEAFF. Using reference TRBV9 and TRBJ1-1 for the parts outside the CDR3, the full variable domain is DSGVTQTPKHLITATGQRVTLRCSPRSGDLSVYWYQQSLDQGLQFLIQYYNGEERAKGNILERFSAQQFPDLHSELNLSSLELGDSALYFCASSVLGQNTEAFFGQGTRLTVV.